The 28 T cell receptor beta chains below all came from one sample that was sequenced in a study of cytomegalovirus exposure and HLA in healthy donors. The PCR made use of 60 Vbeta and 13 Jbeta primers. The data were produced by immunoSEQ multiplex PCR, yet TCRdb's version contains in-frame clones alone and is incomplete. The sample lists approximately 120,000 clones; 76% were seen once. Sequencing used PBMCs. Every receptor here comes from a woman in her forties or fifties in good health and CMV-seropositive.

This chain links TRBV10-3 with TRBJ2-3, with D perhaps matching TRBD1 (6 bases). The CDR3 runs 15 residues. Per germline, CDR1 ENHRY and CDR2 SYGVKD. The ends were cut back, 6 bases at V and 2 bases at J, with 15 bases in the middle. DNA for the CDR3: TGTGCCATCAGGGGGGCCGGGACGCCCACAGATACGCAGTATTTT. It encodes CAIRGAGTPTDTQYF.

CDR3: CASSSRTVHYGYTF. CDR3 in DNA: TGTGCCAGCAGTTCCAGGACAGTTCACTATGGCTACACCTTC. This chain joins TRBV27 and TRBJ1-2, with a tentative D call TRBD1 (6 bases). V was pared by 4 bases and J by 3 bases, with 12 bases between. The CDR3 is made up of 14 amino acids. Germline values: CDR1 MNHEY, CDR2 SMNVEV (reference sequence).

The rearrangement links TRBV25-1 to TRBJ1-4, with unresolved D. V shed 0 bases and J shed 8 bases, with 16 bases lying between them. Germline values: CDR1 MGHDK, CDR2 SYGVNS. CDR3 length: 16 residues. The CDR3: CASSEYWAEREEKLFF. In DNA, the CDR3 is TGTGCCAGCAGTGAATATTGGGCCGAGCGGGAGGAAAAACTGTTTTTT.

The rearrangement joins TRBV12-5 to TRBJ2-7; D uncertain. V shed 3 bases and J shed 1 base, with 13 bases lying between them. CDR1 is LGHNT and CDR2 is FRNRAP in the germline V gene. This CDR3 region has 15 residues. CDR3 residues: CASGLTPENSYEQYF. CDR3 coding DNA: TGTGCTAGTGGTTTAACGCCCGAGAATTCCTACGAGCAGTACTTC.

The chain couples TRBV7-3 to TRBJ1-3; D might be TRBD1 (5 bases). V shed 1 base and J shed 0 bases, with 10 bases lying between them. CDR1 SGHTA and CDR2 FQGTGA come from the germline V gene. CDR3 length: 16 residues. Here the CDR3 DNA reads TGTGCCAGCAGCTTAATGGGGCAAGGCTCTGGAAACACCATATATTTT. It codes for CASSLMGQGSGNTIYF.

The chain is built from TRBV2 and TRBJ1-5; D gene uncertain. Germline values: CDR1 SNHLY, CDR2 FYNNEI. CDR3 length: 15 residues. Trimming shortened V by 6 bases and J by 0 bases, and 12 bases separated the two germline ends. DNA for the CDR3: TGTGCCAGCAGCGGTAACAGTTATAGCAATCAGCCCCAGCATTTT. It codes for CASSGNSYSNQPQHF.

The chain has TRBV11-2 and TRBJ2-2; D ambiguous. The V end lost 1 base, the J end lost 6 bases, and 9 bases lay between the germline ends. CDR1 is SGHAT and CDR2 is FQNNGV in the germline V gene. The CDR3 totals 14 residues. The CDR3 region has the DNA TGTGCCAGCAGCTTAGCCAGGATCCCCGGGGAGCTGTTTTTT. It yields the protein CASSLARIPGELFF.

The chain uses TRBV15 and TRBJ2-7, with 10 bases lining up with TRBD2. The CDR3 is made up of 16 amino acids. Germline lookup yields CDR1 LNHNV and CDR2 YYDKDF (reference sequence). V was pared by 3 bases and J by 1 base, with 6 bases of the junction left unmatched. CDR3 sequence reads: CATSRGGLAASYEQYF. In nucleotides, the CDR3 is TGTGCCACCAGCAGGGGTGGACTAGCGGCGTCCTACGAGCAGTACTTC.

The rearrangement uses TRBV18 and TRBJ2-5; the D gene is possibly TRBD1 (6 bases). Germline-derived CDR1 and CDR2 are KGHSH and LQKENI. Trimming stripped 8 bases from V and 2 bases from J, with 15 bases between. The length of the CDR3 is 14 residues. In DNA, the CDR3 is TGTGCCAGCCTACTGGACAGCATGCAAGAGACCCAGTACTTC. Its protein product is CASLLDSMQETQYF. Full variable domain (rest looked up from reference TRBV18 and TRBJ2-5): NAGVMQNPRHLVRRRGQEARLRCSPMKGHSHVYWYRQLPEEGLKFMVYLQKENIIDESGMPKERFSAEFPKEGPSILRIQQVVRGDSAAYFCASLLDSMQETQYFGPGTRLLVL.

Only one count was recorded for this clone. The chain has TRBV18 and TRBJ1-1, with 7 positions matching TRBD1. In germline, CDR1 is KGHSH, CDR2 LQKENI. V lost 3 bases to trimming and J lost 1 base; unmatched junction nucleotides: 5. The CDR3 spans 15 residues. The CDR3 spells CASSPDRTGNTEAFF. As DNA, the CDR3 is TGTGCCAGCTCACCGGACAGGACGGGGAACACTGAAGCTTTCTTT.

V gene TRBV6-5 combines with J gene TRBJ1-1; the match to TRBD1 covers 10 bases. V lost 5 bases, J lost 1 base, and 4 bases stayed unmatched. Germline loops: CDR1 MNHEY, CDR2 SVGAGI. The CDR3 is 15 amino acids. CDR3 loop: CASSRQGASNTEAFF. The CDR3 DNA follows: TGTGCCAGCAGTCGACAGGGGGCCTCGAACACTGAAGCTTTCTTT.

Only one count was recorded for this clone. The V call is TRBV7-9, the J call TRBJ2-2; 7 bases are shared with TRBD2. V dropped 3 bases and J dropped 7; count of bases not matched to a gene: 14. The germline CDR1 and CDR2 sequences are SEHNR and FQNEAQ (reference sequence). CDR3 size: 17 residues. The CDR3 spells CASSFTAGVPLIGELFF. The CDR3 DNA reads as TGTGCCAGCAGCTTCACGGCGGGAGTACCCCTTATCGGGGAGCTGTTTTTT.

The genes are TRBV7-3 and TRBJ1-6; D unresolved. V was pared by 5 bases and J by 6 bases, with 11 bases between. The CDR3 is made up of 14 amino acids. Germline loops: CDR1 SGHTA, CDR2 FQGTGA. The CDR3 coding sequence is TGTGCCAGCAGCCAGCGAGAGGGTAATTCACCCCTCCACTTT. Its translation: CASSQREGNSPLHF.

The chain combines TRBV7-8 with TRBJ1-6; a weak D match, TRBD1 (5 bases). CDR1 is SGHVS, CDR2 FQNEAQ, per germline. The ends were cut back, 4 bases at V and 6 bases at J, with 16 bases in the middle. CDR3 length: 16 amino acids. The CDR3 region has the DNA TGTGCCAGCAGCTCCTTGGGGCAGGGAATTAATTCACCCCTCCACTTT. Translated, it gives CASSSLGQGINSPLHF.

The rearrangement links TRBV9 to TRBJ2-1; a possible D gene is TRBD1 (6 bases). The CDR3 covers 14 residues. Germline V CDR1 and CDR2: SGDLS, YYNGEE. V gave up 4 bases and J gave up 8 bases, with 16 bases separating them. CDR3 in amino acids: CASSPHQGLDEQFF. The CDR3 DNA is TGTGCCAGCAGCCCACACCAGGGGCTCGATGAGCAGTTCTTC.

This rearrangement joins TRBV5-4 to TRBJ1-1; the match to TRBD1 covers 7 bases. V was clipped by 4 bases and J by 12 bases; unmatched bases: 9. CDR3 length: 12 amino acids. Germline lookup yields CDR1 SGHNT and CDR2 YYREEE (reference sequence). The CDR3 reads CASSLGQVGSFF. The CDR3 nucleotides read TGTGCCAGCAGCCTAGGACAGGTGGGGTCTTTCTTT. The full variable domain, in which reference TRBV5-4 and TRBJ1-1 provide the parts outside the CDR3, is ETGVTQSPTHLIKTRGQQVTLRCSSQSGHNTVSWYQQALGQGPQFIFQYYREEENGRGNFPPRFSGLQFPNYSSELNVNALELDDSALYLCASSLGQVGSFFGQGTRLTVV.

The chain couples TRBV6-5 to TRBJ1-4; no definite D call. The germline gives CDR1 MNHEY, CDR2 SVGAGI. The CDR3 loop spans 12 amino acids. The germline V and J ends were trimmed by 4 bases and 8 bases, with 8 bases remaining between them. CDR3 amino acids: CASSFLNEKLFF. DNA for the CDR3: TGTGCCAGCAGTTTCCTAAACGAAAAACTGTTTTTT.

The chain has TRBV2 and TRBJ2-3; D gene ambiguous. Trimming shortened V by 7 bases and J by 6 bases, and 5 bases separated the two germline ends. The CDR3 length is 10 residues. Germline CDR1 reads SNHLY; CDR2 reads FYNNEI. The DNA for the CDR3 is TGTGCCAGCATCTTCGATACGCAGTATTTT. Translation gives CASIFDTQYF.

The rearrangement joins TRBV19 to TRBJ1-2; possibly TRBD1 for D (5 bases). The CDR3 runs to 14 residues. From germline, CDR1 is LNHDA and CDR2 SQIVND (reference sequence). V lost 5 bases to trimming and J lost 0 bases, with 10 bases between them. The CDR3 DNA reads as TGTGCCAGTAGTCCGGGGGGAACTAACTATGGCTACACCTTC. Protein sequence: CASSPGGTNYGYTF.

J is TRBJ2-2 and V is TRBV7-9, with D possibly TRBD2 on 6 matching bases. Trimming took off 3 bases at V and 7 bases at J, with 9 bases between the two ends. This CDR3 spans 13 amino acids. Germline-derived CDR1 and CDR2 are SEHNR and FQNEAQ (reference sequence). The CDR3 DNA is TGTGCCAGCAGCTTCGGGACTGTCGGGGAGCTGTTTTTT. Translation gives CASSFGTVGELFF. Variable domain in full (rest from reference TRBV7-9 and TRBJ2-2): DTGVSQNPRHKITKRGQNVTFRCDPISEHNRLYWYRQTLGQGPEFLTYFQNEAQLEKSRLLSDRFSAERPKGSFSTLEIQRTEQGDSAMYLCASSFGTVGELFFGEGSRLTVL.

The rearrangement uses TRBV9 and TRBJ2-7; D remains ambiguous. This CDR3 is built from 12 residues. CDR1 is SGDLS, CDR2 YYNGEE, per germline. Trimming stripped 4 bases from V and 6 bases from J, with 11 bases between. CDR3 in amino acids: CASSPNGGEQYF. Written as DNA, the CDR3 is TGTGCCAGCAGCCCAAACGGCGGCGAGCAGTACTTC.

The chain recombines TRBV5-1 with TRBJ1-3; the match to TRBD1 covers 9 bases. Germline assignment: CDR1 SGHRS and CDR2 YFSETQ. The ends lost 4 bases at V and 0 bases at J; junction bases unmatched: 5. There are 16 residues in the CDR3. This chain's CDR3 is CASSIQGASSGNTIYF. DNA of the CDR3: TGCGCCAGCAGCATACAGGGGGCTAGCTCTGGAAACACCATATATTTT.

Here the CDR3 reads CASSYLQGYTGELFF. CDR3 in DNA: TGTGCCAGCAGTTACTTGCAGGGCTACACCGGGGAGCTGTTTTTT. V usage is TRBV6-5 and J usage is TRBJ2-2; maybe TRBD1 (5 bases). The V gene's germline CDR1 is MNHEY and CDR2 SVGAGI. V gave up 1 base and J gave up 3 bases, with 9 bases separating them. The CDR3 contains 15 residues.

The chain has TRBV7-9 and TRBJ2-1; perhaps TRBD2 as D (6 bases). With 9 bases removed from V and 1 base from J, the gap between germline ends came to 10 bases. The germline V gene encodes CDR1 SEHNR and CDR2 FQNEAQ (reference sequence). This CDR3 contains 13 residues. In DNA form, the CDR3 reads TGTGCCAGTCAGGAGGGATCCTACAATGAGCAGTTCTTC. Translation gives CASQEGSYNEQFF.

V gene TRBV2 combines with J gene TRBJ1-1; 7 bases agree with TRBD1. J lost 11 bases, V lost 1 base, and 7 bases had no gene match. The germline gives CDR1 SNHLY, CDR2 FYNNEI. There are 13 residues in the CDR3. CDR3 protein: CASSEDGAGGAFF. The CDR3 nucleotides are TGTGCCAGCAGTGAAGATGGGGCAGGGGGGGCTTTCTTT. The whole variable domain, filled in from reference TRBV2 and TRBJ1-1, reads EPEVTQTPSHQVTQMGQEVILRCVPISNHLYFYWYRQILGQKVEFLVSFYNNEISEKSEIFDDQFSVERPDGSNFTLKIRSTKLEDSAMYFCASSEDGAGGAFFGQGTRLTVV.

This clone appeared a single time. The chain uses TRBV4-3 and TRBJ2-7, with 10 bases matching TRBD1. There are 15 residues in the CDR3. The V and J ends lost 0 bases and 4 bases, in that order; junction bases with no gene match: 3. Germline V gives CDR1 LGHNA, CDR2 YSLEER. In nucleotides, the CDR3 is TGCGCCAGCAGCCAAGATCTGGGACAGGGGTACGAGCAGTACTTC. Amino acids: CASSQDLGQGYEQYF.

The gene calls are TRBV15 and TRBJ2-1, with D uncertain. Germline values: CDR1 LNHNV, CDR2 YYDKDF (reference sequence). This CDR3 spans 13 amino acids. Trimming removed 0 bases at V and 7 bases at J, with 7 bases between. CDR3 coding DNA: TGTGCCACCAGCAGAGAAGCCTTGAATGAGCAGTTCTTC. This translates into CATSREALNEQFF.

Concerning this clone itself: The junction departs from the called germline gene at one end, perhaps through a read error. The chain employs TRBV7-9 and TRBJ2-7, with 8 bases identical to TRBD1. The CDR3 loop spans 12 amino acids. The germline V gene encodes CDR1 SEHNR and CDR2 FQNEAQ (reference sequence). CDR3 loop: CSSSPGQGGQYF. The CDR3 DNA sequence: TGTTCCAGCAGCCCCGGACAGGGAGGGCAGTACTTC.